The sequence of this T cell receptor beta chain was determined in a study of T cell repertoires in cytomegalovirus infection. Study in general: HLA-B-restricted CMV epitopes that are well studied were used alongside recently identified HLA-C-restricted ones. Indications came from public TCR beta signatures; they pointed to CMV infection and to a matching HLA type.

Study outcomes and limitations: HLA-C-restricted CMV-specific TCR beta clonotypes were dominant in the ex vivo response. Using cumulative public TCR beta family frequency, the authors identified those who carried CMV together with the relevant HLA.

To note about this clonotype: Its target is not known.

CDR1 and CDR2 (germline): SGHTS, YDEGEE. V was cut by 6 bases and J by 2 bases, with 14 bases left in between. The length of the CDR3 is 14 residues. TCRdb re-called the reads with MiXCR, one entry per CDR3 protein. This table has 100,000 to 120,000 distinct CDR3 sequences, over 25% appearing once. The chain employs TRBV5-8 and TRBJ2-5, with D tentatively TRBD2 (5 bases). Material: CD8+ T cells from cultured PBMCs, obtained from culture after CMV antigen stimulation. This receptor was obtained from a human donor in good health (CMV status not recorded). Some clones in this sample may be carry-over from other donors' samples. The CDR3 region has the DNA TGTGCCAGCAACAAACCGGAGCGGCAAGAGACCCAGTACTTC. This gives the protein CASNKPERQETQYF.